This T cell receptor (beta chain) is from a study of response to subunit inactivated influenza vaccine. General study findings and limits: The authors suggested that few new T cells are recruited per seasonal influenza vaccination.

Trimming stripped 1 base from V and 5 bases from J, with 12 bases between. The length of the CDR3 is 15 residues. MiXCR, run by TCRdb on the RT-PCR reads, gives a single entry per CDR3 protein. The sample records a few hundred thousand distinct CDR3 sequences, roughly 15% being singletons. Comments on this clonotype: Its antigen is currently unknown.

This chain joins TRBV12-3 or TRBV12-4 and TRBJ1-5; possible D gene TRBD1, 5 bases. The sequences come from PBMCs from blood, collected about 12 days after vaccination. This TCR was recovered from a man over 45 who received an inactivated influenza vaccine. CDR3 residues: CASSLVAGQDQPQHF. The DNA for the CDR3 is TGTGCCAGCAGTTTAGTTGCAGGGCAGGATCAGCCCCAGCATTTT.